Presented here are 2 T cell receptor beta chains from one specimen sequenced in a study of cytomegalovirus exposure and HLA in healthy donors. Primers included in the PCR were 60 Vbeta and 13 Jbeta primers. TCRdb keeps only in-frame clones here, not all; method: immunoSEQ multiplex PCR. The table shows roughly 100,000 clones, with more than 60% occurring only once. The specimen was PBMCs. The source is a man aged 35-49 years in good health and CMV-seronegative.

Note on this clone: An end of the junction does not agree with germline; a read error may underlie this. The CDR3 nucleotides read TGTGCCAGCAGCCAAGAAAGGACAAGAATTTTT. Translated, it gives CASSQERTRIF. V usage is TRBV14 and J usage is TRBJ1-4, with D tentatively TRBD1 (5 bases). The CDR3 has 11 amino acids. Per germline, CDR1 SGHDN and CDR2 FVKESK.

On this clone itself: An end of the junction does not agree with germline; a read error may underlie this. This chain links TRBV7-9 with TRBJ1-5; unclear D gene. CDR3 size: 14 residues. Germline CDR1 reads SEHNR; CDR2 reads FQNEAQ (reference sequence). The CDR3 DNA follows: TGTTCCAGCAGCCCCCGCGGGGGCAATCAGCCCCAGCATTTT. Translating gives CSSSPRGGNQPQHF.